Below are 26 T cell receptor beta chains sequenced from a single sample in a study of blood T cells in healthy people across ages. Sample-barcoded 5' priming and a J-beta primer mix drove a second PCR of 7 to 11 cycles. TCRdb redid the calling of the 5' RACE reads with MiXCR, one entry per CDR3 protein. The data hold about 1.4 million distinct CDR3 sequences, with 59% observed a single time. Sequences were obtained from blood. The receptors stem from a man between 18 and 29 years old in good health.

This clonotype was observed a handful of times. DNA of the CDR3: TGTGCCAGCAATTTCCAGGGATTCCAGCCCCAGCATTTT. This translates into CASNFQGFQPQHF. The chain is built from TRBV27 and TRBJ1-5, with a tentative D call TRBD1 (5 bases). Trimming left V 7 bases short and J 7 bases short, with 14 bases between. From germline, CDR1 is MNHEY and CDR2 SMNVEV (reference sequence). The CDR3 is 13 residues long.

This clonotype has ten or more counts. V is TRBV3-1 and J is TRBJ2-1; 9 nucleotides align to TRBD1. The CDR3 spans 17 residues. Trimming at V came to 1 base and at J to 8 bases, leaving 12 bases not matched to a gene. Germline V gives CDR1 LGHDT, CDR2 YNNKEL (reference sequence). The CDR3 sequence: CASSQGAWTGDCYEQFF. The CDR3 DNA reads TGTGCCAGCAGCCAAGGGGCTTGGACAGGGGATTGTTATGAGCAGTTCTTC.

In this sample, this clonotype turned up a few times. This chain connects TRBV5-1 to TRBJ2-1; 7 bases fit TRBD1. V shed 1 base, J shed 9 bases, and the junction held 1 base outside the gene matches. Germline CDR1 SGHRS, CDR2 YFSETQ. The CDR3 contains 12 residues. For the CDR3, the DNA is TGCGCCAGCAGCTTGAGACAGGGTGAGCAGTTCTTC. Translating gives CASSLRQGEQFF.

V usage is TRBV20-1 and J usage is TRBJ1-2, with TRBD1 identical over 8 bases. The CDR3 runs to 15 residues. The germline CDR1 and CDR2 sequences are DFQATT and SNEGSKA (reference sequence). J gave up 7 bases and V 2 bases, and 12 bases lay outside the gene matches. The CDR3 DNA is TGCAGTGCTAGAAGGACAGGGAACCCCTCGGGTGGCTACACCTTC. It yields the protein CSARRTGNPSGGYTF.

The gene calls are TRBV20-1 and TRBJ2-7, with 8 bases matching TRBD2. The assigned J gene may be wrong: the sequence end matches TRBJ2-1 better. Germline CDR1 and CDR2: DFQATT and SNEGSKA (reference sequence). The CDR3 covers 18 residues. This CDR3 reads CSASKWDLGGRIPGEQFF. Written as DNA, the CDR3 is TGCAGTGCTAGTAAGTGGGATCTCGGCGGGAGGATCCCAGGGGAGCAGTTCTTC.

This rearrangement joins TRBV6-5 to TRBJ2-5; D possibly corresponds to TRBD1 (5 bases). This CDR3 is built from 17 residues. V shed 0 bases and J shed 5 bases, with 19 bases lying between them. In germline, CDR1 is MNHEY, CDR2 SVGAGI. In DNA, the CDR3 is TGTGCCAGCAGTTACTCGATAACGGTGGGGCCGCGGGAGACCCAGTACTTC. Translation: CASSYSITVGPRETQYF.

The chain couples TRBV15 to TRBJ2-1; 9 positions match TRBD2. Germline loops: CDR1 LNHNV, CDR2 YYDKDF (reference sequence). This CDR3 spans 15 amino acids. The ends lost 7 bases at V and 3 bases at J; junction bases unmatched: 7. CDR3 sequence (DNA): TGTGCCACCACTCCGACTAGCGGATACTACAATGAGCAGTTCTTC. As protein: CATTPTSGYYNEQFF.

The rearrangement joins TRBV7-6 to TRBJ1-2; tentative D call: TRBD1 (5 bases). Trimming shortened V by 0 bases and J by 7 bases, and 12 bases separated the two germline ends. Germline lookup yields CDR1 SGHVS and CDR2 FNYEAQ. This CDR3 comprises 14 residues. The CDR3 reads CASSLATEGIGYTF. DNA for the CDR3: TGTGCCAGCAGCTTAGCAACGGAGGGGATTGGCTACACCTTC.

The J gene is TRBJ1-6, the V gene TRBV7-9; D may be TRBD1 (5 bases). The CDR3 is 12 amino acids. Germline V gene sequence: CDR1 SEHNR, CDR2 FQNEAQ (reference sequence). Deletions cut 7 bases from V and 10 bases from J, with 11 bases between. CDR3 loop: CASTAWGSPLHF. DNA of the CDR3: TGTGCCAGCACTGCTTGGGGCTCACCCCTCCACTTT. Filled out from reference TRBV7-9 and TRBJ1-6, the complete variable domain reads DTGVSQNPRHKITKRGQNVTFRCDPISEHNRLYWYRQTLGQGPEFLTYFQNEAQLEKSRLLSDRFSAERPKGSFSTLEIQRTEQGDSAMYLCASTAWGSPLHFGNGTRLTVT.

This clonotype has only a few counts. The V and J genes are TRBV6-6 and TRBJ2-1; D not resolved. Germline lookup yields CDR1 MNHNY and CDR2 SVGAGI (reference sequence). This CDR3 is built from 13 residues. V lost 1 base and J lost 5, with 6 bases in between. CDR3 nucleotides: TGTGCCAGCAGTTACTTGGCAGACAATGAGCAGTTCTTC. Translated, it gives CASSYLADNEQFF.

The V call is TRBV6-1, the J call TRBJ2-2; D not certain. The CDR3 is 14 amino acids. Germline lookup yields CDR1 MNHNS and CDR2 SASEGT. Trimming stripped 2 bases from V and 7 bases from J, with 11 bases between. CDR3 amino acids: CASSEQAWVGELFF. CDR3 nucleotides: TGTGCCAGCAGTGAACAGGCCTGGGTCGGGGAGCTGTTTTTT.

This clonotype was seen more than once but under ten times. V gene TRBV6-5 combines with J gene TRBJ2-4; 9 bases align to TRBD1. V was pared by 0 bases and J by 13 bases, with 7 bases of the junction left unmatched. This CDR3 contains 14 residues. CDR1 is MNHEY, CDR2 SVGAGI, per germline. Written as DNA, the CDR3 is TGTGCCAGCAGTTACTCGGGACAGGGAGAGATGCAGTACTTC. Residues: CASSYSGQGEMQYF.

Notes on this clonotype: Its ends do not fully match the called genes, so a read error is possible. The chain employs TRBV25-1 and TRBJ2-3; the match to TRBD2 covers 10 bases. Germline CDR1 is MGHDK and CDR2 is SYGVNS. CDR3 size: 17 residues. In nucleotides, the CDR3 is TGTGCCGGCAGTGCTAGCGGGAGTAGGGTGGGCACAGATACGCAGTATTTT. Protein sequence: CAGSASGSRVGTDTQYF. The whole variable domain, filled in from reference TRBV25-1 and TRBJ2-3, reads EADIYQTPRYLVIGTGKKITLECSQTMGHDKMYWYQQDPGMELHLIHYSYGVNSTEKGDLSSESTVSRIRTEHFPLTLESARPSHTSQYLCAGSASGSRVGTDTQYFGPGTRLTVL.

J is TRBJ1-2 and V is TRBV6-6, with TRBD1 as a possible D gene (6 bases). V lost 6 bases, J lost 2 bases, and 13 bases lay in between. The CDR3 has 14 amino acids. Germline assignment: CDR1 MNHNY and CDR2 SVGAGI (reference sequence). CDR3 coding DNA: TGTGCCAGCAGCCACACGGGACAAAACTATGGCTACACCTTC. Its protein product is CASSHTGQNYGYTF.

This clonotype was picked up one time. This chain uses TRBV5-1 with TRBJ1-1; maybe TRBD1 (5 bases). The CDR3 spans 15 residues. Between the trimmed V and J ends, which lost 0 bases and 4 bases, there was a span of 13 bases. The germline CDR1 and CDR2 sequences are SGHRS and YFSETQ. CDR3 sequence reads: CASSLEFPGTTEAFF. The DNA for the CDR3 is TGCGCCAGCAGCTTGGAGTTCCCGGGGACCACTGAAGCTTTCTTT.

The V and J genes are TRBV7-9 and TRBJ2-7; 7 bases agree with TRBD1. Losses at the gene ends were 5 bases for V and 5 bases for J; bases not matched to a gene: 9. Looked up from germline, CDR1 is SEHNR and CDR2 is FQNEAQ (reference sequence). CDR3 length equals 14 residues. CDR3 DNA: TGTGCCAGCAGCCAGACCAGGGACAGTAACGAGCAGTACTTC. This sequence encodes CASSQTRDSNEQYF.

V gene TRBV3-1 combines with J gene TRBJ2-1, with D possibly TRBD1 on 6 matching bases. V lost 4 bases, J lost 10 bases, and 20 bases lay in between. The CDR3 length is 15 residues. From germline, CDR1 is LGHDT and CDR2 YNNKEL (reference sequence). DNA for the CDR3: TGTGCCAGCAGCCCATCCGGGACACTGGTGACGGAGCAGTTCTTC. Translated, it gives CASSPSGTLVTEQFF.

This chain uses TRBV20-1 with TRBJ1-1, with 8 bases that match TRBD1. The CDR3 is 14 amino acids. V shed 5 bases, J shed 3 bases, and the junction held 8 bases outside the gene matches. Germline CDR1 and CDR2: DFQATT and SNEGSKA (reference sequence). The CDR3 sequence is CSAGAPQGDTEAFF. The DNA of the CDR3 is TGCAGTGCTGGAGCCCCACAGGGGGACACTGAAGCTTTCTTT.

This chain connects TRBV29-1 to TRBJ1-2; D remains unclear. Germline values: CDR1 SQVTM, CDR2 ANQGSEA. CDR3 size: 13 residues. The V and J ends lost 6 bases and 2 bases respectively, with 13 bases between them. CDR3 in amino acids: CSVGFLLNYGYTF. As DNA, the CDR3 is TGCAGCGTGGGGTTTCTGTTAAACTATGGCTACACCTTC. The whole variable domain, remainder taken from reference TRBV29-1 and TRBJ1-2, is SAVISQKPSRDICQRGTSLTIQCQVDSQVTMMFWYRQQPGQSLTLIATANQGSEATYESGFVIDKFPISRPNLTFSTLTVSNMSPEDSSIYLCSVGFLLNYGYTFGSGTRLTVV.

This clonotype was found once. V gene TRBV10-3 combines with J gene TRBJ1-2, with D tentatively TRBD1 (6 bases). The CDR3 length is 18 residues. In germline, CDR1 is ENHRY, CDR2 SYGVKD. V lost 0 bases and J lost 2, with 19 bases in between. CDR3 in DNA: TGTGCCATCAGTGAGTCACATCTCCCTCAGACAGGAAACTATGGCTACACCTTC. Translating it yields CAISESHLPQTGNYGYTF.

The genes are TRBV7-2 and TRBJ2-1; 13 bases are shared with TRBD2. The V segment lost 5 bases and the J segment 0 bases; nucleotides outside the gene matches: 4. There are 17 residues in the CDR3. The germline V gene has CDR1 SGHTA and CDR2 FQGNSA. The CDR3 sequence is CASSPGLAGNSYNEQFF. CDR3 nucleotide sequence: TGTGCCAGCAGCCCGGGACTAGCGGGAAACTCCTACAATGAGCAGTTCTTC.

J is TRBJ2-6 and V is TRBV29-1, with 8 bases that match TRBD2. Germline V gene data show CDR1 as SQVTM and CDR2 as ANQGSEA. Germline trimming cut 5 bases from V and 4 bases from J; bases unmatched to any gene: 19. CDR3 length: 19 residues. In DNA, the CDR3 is TGCAGCGTTAAGGTCGTGACTAGCGCTGGTTATAAGGGGGCCAACGTCCTGACTTTC. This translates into CSVKVVTSAGYKGANVLTF.

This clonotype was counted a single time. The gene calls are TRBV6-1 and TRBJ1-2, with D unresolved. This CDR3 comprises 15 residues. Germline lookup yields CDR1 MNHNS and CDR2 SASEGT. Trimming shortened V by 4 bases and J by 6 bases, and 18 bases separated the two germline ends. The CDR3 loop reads CASSVRTQVYDGYTF. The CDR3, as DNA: TGTGCCAGCAGTGTAAGGACTCAAGTGTATGATGGCTACACCTTC.

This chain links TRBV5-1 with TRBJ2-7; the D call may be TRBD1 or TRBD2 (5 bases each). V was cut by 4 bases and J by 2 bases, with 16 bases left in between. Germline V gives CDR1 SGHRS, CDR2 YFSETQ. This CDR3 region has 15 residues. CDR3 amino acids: CASSIRGTIAYEQYF. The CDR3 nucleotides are TGCGCCAGCAGCATTCGGGGCACGATAGCCTACGAGCAGTACTTC.

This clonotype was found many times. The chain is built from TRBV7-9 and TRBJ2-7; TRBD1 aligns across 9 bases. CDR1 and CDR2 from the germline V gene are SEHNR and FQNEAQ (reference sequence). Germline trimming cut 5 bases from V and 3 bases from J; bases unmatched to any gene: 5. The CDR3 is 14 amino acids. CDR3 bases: TGTGCCAGCAGCCTTCCGGGACAGGGCTACGAGCAGTACTTC. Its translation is CASSLPGQGYEQYF.

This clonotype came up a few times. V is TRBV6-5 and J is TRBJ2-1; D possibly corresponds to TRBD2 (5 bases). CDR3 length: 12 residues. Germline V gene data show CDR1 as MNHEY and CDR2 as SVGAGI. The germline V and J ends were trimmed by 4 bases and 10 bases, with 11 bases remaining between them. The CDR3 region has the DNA TGTGCCAGCAGTTCCCGCTCGGGGGAGCAGTTCTTC. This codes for CASSSRSGEQFF.